This entry lists 3 T cell receptor beta chains sequenced from one sample in a study of blood T cell repertoires in COVID-19. Method: immunoSEQ multiplex PCR; TCRdb's copy keeps in-frame clones and lacks some. The sample carries a few hundred thousand clones, about 89% recorded once. Source material: PBMCs or T cells enriched from blood (not recorded which). The receptors originated from a man aged 40-49 years in a cohort exposed to, infected with or recovered from COVID-19 (not recorded which).

The chain combines TRBV30 with TRBJ1-1; D is undetermined. Germline V lookup: CDR1 GTSNPN, CDR2 SVGIG (reference sequence). The CDR3 covers 13 residues. Trimming pared 1 base from V and 7 bases from J, leaving 13 bases between. This chain's CDR3 is CAWSGVTVSEAFF. Written as DNA, the CDR3 is TGTGCCTGGAGTGGAGTAACAGTTAGTGAAGCTTTCTTT.

The chain carries TRBV7-8 and TRBJ1-2; D is ambiguous. Germline assignment: CDR1 SGHVS and CDR2 FQNEAQ. The germline V and J ends were trimmed by 1 base and 6 bases, with 9 bases remaining between them. This CDR3 spans 13 amino acids. The DNA for the CDR3 is TGTGCCAGCAGCTTAGGAGGAGCTAATGGCTACACCTTC. This encodes CASSLGGANGYTF. The full variable domain, rest sourced from reference TRBV7-8 and TRBJ1-2, is GAGVSQSPRYKVAKRGQDVALRCDPISGHVSLFWYQQALGQGPEFLTYFQNEAQLDKSGLPSDRFFAERPEGSVSTLKIQRTQQEDSAVYLCASSLGGANGYTFGSGTRLTVV.

About this clone: Other DNA sequences in this sample translate to the same CDR3. This chain joins TRBV5-1 and TRBJ2-5; possibly TRBD2 for D (6 bases). The length of the CDR3 is 13 residues. V lost 0 bases, J lost 4 bases, and 7 bases lay in between. Germline CDR1 SGHRS, CDR2 YFSETQ. The CDR3 coding sequence is TGCGCCAGCAGCTTGGGGGGAGGAGAGACCCAGTACTTC. Its protein product is CASSLGGGETQYF.